A single sample is the source of the 5 T cell receptor beta chains below, sequenced in a study of OX40 agonist ivuxolimab in advanced cancers. TCRdb keeps only in-frame clones here, not all; method: immunoSEQ multiplex PCR. The sample contains 45,000 to 50,000 clones, roughly 77% of which appear only once. The sample was CD4+ or CD8+ T cells sorted from blood, taken in a trial of the OX40 agonist ivuxolimab. The source is an adult with an advanced solid tumor such as melanoma, head and neck, liver or kidney cancer.

This clone was seen only once. V is TRBV10-1 and J is TRBJ1-1; D gene unclear. Trimming cost V 6 bases and J 3 bases, with 11 bases left between them. CDR3 length equals 13 residues. The germline V gene has CDR1 WNHNN and CDR2 SYGVQD (reference sequence). The CDR3 DNA reads as TGCGCCAGCAGGAGGGAATTAGACACTGAAGCTTTCTTT. It codes for CASRRELDTEAFF.

The rearrangement joins TRBV5-6 to TRBJ2-5, with TRBD1 as a possible D gene (6 bases). Germline CDR1 and CDR2: SGHDT and YYEEEE. This CDR3 spans 16 amino acids. The germline V and J ends were trimmed by 4 bases and 5 bases, with 21 bases remaining between them. CDR3 DNA: TGTGCCAGCAGCCCAACTGCCCTAGGACAGACCGAGACCCAGTACTTC. Translated: CASSPTALGQTETQYF. The whole variable domain, filled in from reference TRBV5-6 and TRBJ2-5, reads DAGVTQSPTHLIKTRGQQVTLRCSPKSGHDTVSWYQQALGQGPQFIFQYYEEEERQRGNFPDRFSGHQFPNYSSELNVNALLLGDSALYLCASSPTALGQTETQYFGPGTRLLVL.

As regards this clone: Germline is not matched at one junction end, which may reflect a read error. The rearrangement links TRBV10-3 to TRBJ1-1; D gene uncertain. The CDR3 runs to 15 residues. The germline CDR1 and CDR2 sequences are ENHRY and SYGVKD. The CDR3 reads CAISESKGGNPEAFF. In DNA form, the CDR3 reads TGTGCCATCAGTGAGTCGAAAGGCGGGAACCCTGAAGCTTTCTTT.

This clone was recorded a few times. The chain recombines TRBV5-4 with TRBJ2-7; 13 nucleotides line up with TRBD2. CDR3 length: 16 amino acids. Germline V gene lookup returns CDR1 SGHNT and CDR2 YYREEE (reference sequence). After removal of 1 base from V and 6 bases from J, the junction contained 7 bases not matched to a gene. CDR3 nucleotides: TGTGCCAGCAGCTTGTGGACTAGCGGGAGCCCGGGCGAGCAGTACTTC. It is translated as CASSLWTSGSPGEQYF. Full variable domain (outside the CDR3, taken from reference TRBV5-4 and TRBJ2-7): ETGVTQSPTHLIKTRGQQVTLRCSSQSGHNTVSWYQQALGQGPQFIFQYYREEENGRGNFPPRFSGLQFPNYSSELNVNALELDDSALYLCASSLWTSGSPGEQYFGPGTRLTVT.

The chain has TRBV7-2 and TRBJ1-3; no clear D gene. Trimming shortened V by 0 bases and J by 6 bases, and 9 bases separated the two germline ends. The germline V gene encodes CDR1 SGHTA and CDR2 FQGNSA. The length of the CDR3 is 14 residues. The DNA for the CDR3 is TGTGCCAGCAGCTTAGCTAAAACAGAAAACACCATATATTTT. It translates to CASSLAKTENTIYF. Full variable domain (rest looked up from reference TRBV7-2 and TRBJ1-3): GAGVSQSPSNKVTEKGKDVELRCDPISGHTALYWYRQSLGQGLEFLIYFQGNSAPDKSGLPSDRFSAERTGGSVSTLTIQRTQQEDSAVYLCASSLAKTENTIYFGEGSWLTVV.